Following are 14 T cell receptor beta chains from one sample sequenced in a study of regulatory T cells in long-lasting Graves disease. As to time point: newly diagnosed GD, antithyroid drugs for less than 3 months. TCR sequences were obtained from RNA taken from PBMCs. To make TCR beta libraries, researchers used iRepertoire HTBI primers and Arm-PCR of CDR3 regions. Each CDR3 protein is one row after TCRdb ran MiXCR on the multiplex PCR reads. The data hold roughly 250,000 distinct CDR3 sequences, with around 19% observed a single time. These sequences were also reported in another study, on T cells in Graves' hyperthyroidism and ophthalmopathy.

Sequencing used peripheral blood mononuclear cells (PBMCs), obtained at new diagnosis, from a patient treated with antithyroid drugs. All receptors derive from a woman aged 30 to 39 with Graves disease.

This clonotype was observed many times. V gene TRBV20-1 combines with J gene TRBJ1-1; tentatively, D is TRBD1 (6 bases). Germline-derived CDR1 and CDR2 are DFQATT and SNEGSKA (reference sequence). The germline V and J ends were trimmed by 3 bases and 2 bases, with 16 bases remaining between them. The CDR3 has 15 amino acids. CDR3 nucleotide sequence: TGCAGTGCTAGGGAGTTGAGGGGGGGAAACACTGAAGCTTTCTTT. It specifies CSARELRGGNTEAFF.

This clonotype was seen at least ten times. The chain joins TRBV2 to TRBJ1-1; D perhaps matches TRBD1 (5 bases). V gave up 4 bases and J gave up 2 bases, with 8 bases separating them. Germline V gene lookup returns CDR1 SNHLY and CDR2 FYNNEI. The CDR3 runs 13 residues. CDR3 in DNA: TGTGCCAGCAGTGGGGGGGGTAACACTGAAGCTTTCTTT. Residues: CASSGGGNTEAFF.

Ten or more counts support this clonotype. The chain joins TRBV5-1 to TRBJ1-3; no clear D. This CDR3 is 15 amino acids long. V was trimmed by 0 bases and J by 2 bases, leaving 9 bases between them. The V gene's germline CDR1 is SGHRS and CDR2 YFSETQ. The CDR3 DNA reads as TGCGCCAGCAGCTTGGTTTCAGAGCCTGGAAACACCATATATTTT. Its translation is CASSLVSEPGNTIYF.

This clonotype was counted many times. The chain links TRBV20-1 to TRBJ2-7, with 9 bases lining up with TRBD1. Germline V gene data show CDR1 as DFQATT and CDR2 as SNEGSKA (reference sequence). The CDR3 extends over 14 amino acids. V dropped 3 bases and J dropped 6; count of bases not matched to a gene: 9. In DNA, the CDR3 is TGCAGTGCTAGTTTGGGACAGGGAGTGCTCGAGCAGTACTTC. Amino acid sequence: CSASLGQGVLEQYF.

J is TRBJ2-3 and V is TRBV6-2 or TRBV6-3; D gene uncertain. Germline-derived CDR1 and CDR2 are MNHEY and SVGEGT. This CDR3 region has 15 residues. Trimming cost V 0 bases and J 4 bases, with 11 bases left between them. The CDR3 spells CASSYSYPSPDTQYF. As DNA, the CDR3 is TGTGCCAGCAGTTACTCGTATCCCAGTCCAGATACGCAGTATTTT.

This clonotype was recorded at least ten times. V is TRBV7-2 and J is TRBJ2-2; 9 bases are shared with TRBD2. The junction had 12 bases not matched to a gene; V was cut back by 6 bases and J by 4 bases. Per the germline V gene, CDR1 is SGHTA and CDR2 is FQGNSA. This CDR3 has 17 amino acids. This CDR3 reads CASSRNSLAGVTGELFF. The CDR3 coding sequence is TGTGCCAGCAGTCGTAATTCACTAGCGGGTGTCACCGGGGAGCTGTTTTTT.

This clonotype was detected once. The chain couples TRBV7-2 to TRBJ1-2; the match to TRBD1 covers 9 bases. This CDR3 has 15 amino acids. CDR1 and CDR2 (germline): SGHTA, FQGNSA. Unmatched junction bases numbered 6, after V lost 0 bases and J lost 7 bases. The DNA of the CDR3 is TGTGCCAGCAGCTTAGCAGGGACAGGGATTGGTGGCTACACCTTC. Translated, it gives CASSLAGTGIGGYTF. The whole variable domain, filled in from reference TRBV7-2 and TRBJ1-2, reads GAGVSQSPSNKVTEKGKDVELRCDPISGHTALYWYRQSLGQGLEFLIYFQGNSAPDKSGLPSDRFSAERTGGSVSTLTIQRTQQEDSAVYLCASSLAGTGIGGYTFGSGTRLTVV.

This clonotype occurred many times. The chain joins TRBV24-1 to TRBJ2-2; 8 bases are a match to TRBD1. The trim removed 3 bases at V and 0 bases at J, leaving 2 bases unmatched. The CDR3 totals 16 residues. CDR1 and CDR2 (germline): KGHDR, SFDVKD. CDR3 residues: CATSDGQGSNTGELFF. The DNA for the CDR3 is TGTGCCACCAGTGATGGACAGGGATCGAACACCGGGGAGCTGTTTTTT.

This clonotype was seen at least ten times. The chain is built from TRBV12-3 or TRBV12-4 and TRBJ2-4, with D possibly being TRBD1 (5 bases). With 5 bases removed from V and 6 bases from J, the gap between germline ends came to 17 bases. This CDR3 is 15 amino acids long. CDR3 nucleotides: TGTGCCAGCAGTGGGCAGTGGGGCCGGTTAAACATTCAGTACTTC. This sequence encodes CASSGQWGRLNIQYF.

This clonotype occurred many times. CDR3 sequence: CASSEWDRAYNEQFF. The DNA of the CDR3 is TGTGCCAGCAGTGAGTGGGACAGAGCCTACAATGAGCAGTTCTTC. The chain recombines TRBV6-1 with TRBJ2-1; the match to TRBD1 covers 7 bases. This CDR3 is 15 amino acids long. The ends lost 3 bases at V and 2 bases at J; junction bases unmatched: 4. Per germline, CDR1 MNHNS and CDR2 SASEGT.

This clonotype was found many times. The chain couples TRBV5-1 to TRBJ2-5, with D perhaps TRBD1 (5 bases). The germline V and J ends were trimmed by 7 bases and 4 bases, with 17 bases remaining between them. From germline, CDR1 is SGHRS and CDR2 YFSETQ. CDR3 length: 14 amino acids. DNA for the CDR3: TGCGCCAGCCGTGAGTCAGGGATGGGAGAGACCCAGTACTTC. Translated: CASRESGMGETQYF.

Notes on this clonotype: Relative to the germline gene, one junction end is altered; a read error may explain this. The chain has TRBV7-2 and TRBJ2-3; 8 bases are a match to TRBD2. Germline V CDR1 and CDR2: SGHTA, FQGNSA. This CDR3 has 16 residues. CDR3 protein: CASSLRTGGVTDTQYF. The CDR3 nucleotides read TGTGCCAGCAGCTTAAGGACGGGGGGGGTCACAGATACGCAGTATTTC.

With regard to this clonotype: A much larger clone lies one base from this, so it may be a read error. CDR3 DNA sequence: TGTGCCAGCAGTAAGACTGGAAAGGTGGAGGATGGCTACACCTTC. This encodes CASSKTGKVEDGYTF. The chain joins TRBV6-2 or TRBV6-3 to TRBJ1-2; no firm D call. Germline CDR1 MNHEY, CDR2 SVGEGT. The CDR3 covers 15 residues. The V end was cut by 5 bases, the J end by 6 bases, with 19 bases between.

This clonotype was recorded many times. The V call is TRBV27, the J call TRBJ2-4; D not certain. This CDR3 region has 18 residues. Germline loops: CDR1 MNHEY, CDR2 SMNVEV (reference sequence). The V end was cut by 1 base, the J end by 0 bases, with 16 bases between. The CDR3 spells CASSLYSPLSSAKNIQYF. The CDR3 DNA reads TGTGCCAGCAGTTTATACAGCCCTCTCAGTTCAGCCAAAAACATTCAGTACTTC.